This is a list of T cell receptor beta chains from one sample in a study of T cell responses to AZD1222 COVID-19 vaccine. Using immunoSEQ multiplex PCR, the repertoire was profiled, and TCRdb retains in-frame clones only, with some absent. The sample lists about 110,000 clones; approximately 89% were seen once. The material was peripheral blood, obtained on day 0 of AZD1222 vaccination. Receptors originate from an adult in good health. The CDR3 runs from the conserved cysteine through the conserved F or W. The order of the fields is J gene, V gene, clone size, D gene, CDR3 protein, CDR3 DNA. D genes are given only for firm matches. For some rows the clone size is stated as once, few or many, or as a class when expanded; others skip it.

J: TRBJ1-1
V: TRBV6-5
size: -
D: -
CDR3: CASSRDRGTEAFF
DNA: TGTGCCAGCAGTCGAGACCGTGGGACTGAAGCTTTCTTT

J: TRBJ2-2
V: TRBV7-9
size: once
D: -
CDR3: CASSLASTGELFF
DNA: TGTGCCAGCAGCTTAGCATCGACCGGGGAGCTGTTTTTT

J: TRBJ2-2
V: TRBV11-2
size: once
D: TRBD1
CDR3: CASSEQGSNTGELFF
DNA: TGTGCCAGCAGCGAACAGGGGAGTAACACCGGGGAGCTGTTTTTT

J: TRBJ1-2
V: TRBV27
size: -
D: -
CDR3: CASGRNYGYTF
DNA: TGTGCCAGCGGGCGTAACTATGGCTACACCTTC

J: TRBJ1-1
V: TRBV7-6
size: -
D: -
CDR3: CASSSTGFRNTEAFF
DNA: TGTGCCAGCAGCTCCACCGGGTTTCGGAACACTGAAGCTTTCTTT

J: TRBJ1-2
V: TRBV4-1
size: -
D: -
CDR3: CASSQELRVDYGYTF
DNA: TGCGCCAGCAGCCAAGAACTCAGGGTTGACTATGGCTACACCTTC

J: TRBJ2-7
V: TRBV19
size: -
D: TRBD1
CDR3: CASTPGTGSYEQYF
DNA: TGTGCCAGTACCCCCGGGACAGGAAGCTACGAGCAGTACTTC

J: TRBJ1-3
V: TRBV30
size: -
D: -
CDR3: CAWSKTTGGNTIYF
DNA: TGTGCCTGGAGTAAAACGACAGGAGGAAACACCATATATTTT

J: TRBJ2-1
V: TRBV5-6
size: once
D: -
CDR3: CASSTDTYNEQFF
DNA: TGTGCCAGCAGCACGGACACCTACAATGAGCAGTTCTTC

J: TRBJ1-2
V: TRBV19
size: -
D: -
CDR3: CASTDRGGYTF
DNA: TGTGCCAGTACGGACCGTGGGGGCTACACCTTC

J: TRBJ1-1
V: TRBV7-9
size: -
D: -
CDR3: CASSFSGGETEAFF
DNA: TGTGCCAGCAGCTTTTCCGGGGGTGAAACTGAAGCTTTCTTT

J: TRBJ1-2
V: TRBV10-2
size: -
D: TRBD1
CDR3: CATGRDRDGYGYTF
DNA: TGCGCCACTGGACGGGACAGGGATGGCTATGGCTACACCTTC

J: TRBJ1-1
V: TRBV15
size: -
D: TRBD1
CDR3: CATSRDGTGLGVNTEAFF
DNA: TGTGCCACCAGCAGAGACGGGACAGGGTTAGGCGTGAACACTGAAGCTTTCTTT

J: TRBJ1-2
V: TRBV5-6
size: -
D: -
CDR3: CASSFMGFDYGYTF
DNA: TGTGCCAGCAGCTTTATGGGATTTGACTATGGCTACACCTTC

J: TRBJ2-3
V: TRBV6-5
size: -
D: TRBD2
CDR3: CASRPSGGAGDTQYF
DNA: TGTGCCAGCAGACCCAGCGGGGGGGCGGGAGATACGCAGTATTTT

J: TRBJ2-7
V: TRBV7-8
size: -
D: -
CDR3: CASSLARPGAGRSYEQYF
DNA: TGTGCCAGCAGCTTAGCGAGGCCCGGGGCAGGGAGGTCCTACGAGCAGTACTTC

J: TRBJ2-6
V: TRBV6-5
size: -
D: -
CDR3: CASQTGGSGANVLTF
DNA: TGTGCCAGCCAAACAGGAGGCTCTGGGGCCAACGTCCTGACTTTC

J: TRBJ2-7
V: TRBV14
size: -
D: TRBD1
CDR3: CASSAGTGGYEQYF
DNA: TGTGCCAGCAGCGCCGGGACAGGGGGCTACGAGCAGTACTTC

J: TRBJ2-7
V: TRBV18
size: -
D: -
CDR3: CASSPLGSPQAYEQYF
DNA: TGTGCCAGCTCACCTCTGGGCTCCCCACAGGCCTACGAGCAGTACTTC

J: TRBJ2-1
V: TRBV6-2/TRBV6-3
size: -
D: TRBD1
CDR3: CASSYSDRGHYNEQFF
DNA: TGTGCCAGCAGTTACTCGGACAGGGGACACTACAATGAGCAGTTCTTC

J: TRBJ1-2
V: TRBV27
size: -
D: -
CDR3: CASKIPGTAYGYTF
DNA: TGTGCCAGCAAAATACCCGGGACGGCTTATGGCTACACCTTC